These 24 T cell receptor beta chains originate from one sample sequenced in a study of Ad26.COV2.S vaccination and SARS-CoV-2 variants. Regarding treatment: 19 received Ad26.COV2.S at low or high dose, single or two shots; several received placebo; per-sample allocation not given. The samples were gathered on day 63 after the first injection of vaccine or placebo. Only in-frame clones appear in the TCRdb table, and some are missing; sequencing was by immunoSEQ multiplex PCR. The top ten clones hold about 1.5% of a sample with hundreds of thousands of clones, approximately 88% of them seen once. The sample was peripheral blood, taken in a trial of Ad26.COV2.S vaccine versus placebo. All receptors derive from a person between 18 and 60 years old who received the Ad26.COV2.S COVID-19 vaccine or a placebo.

This chain joins TRBV6-5 and TRBJ1-5, with D unresolved. The V gene's germline CDR1 is MNHEY and CDR2 SVGAGI. The CDR3 sequence is 13 residues long. The ends were cut back, 8 bases at V and 0 bases at J, with 8 bases in the middle. The CDR3 spells CASLRNSNQPQHF. The CDR3 nucleotides read TGTGCCAGCCTACGGAATAGCAATCAGCCCCAGCATTTT.

The chain recombines TRBV6-5 with TRBJ2-1; 10 nucleotides align to TRBD2. The CDR3 covers 16 residues. The V and J ends lost 0 bases and 9 bases, in that order; junction bases with no gene match: 8. The germline gives CDR1 MNHEY, CDR2 SVGAGI. The CDR3 loop reads CASSYSLIAGGREQFF. As DNA, the CDR3 is TGTGCCAGCAGTTACTCCCTCATAGCGGGAGGTCGTGAGCAGTTCTTC.

The V and J genes are TRBV6-5 and TRBJ2-5, with no clear D. V gave up 0 bases and J gave up 2 bases, with 10 bases separating them. CDR1 and CDR2 from the germline V gene are MNHEY and SVGAGI. This CDR3 has 15 residues. CDR3 nucleotide sequence: TGTGCCAGCAGTTACTCGGCGGCAGTTCAAGAGACCCAGTACTTC. As protein: CASSYSAAVQETQYF.

This chain uses TRBV3-1 (or the pseudogene TRBV3-2) with TRBJ2-5, with TRBD2 as a possible D gene (7 bases). Germline V gene data show CDR1 as LGHDT and CDR2 as YNNKEL (reference sequence). V dropped 4 bases and J dropped 0 bases, with 15 bases sitting between them. The CDR3 spans 16 residues. CDR3 in amino acids: CASSPGGGGYQETQYF. The CDR3 DNA reads as TGTGCCAGCAGCCCCGGGGGCGGGGGCTACCAAGAGACCCAGTACTTC.

CDR3 protein: CASSSPPGQGGVNTEAFF. The CDR3 DNA reads TGTGCCAGTAGTAGCCCCCCGGGACAGGGGGGGGTGAACACTGAAGCTTTCTTT. The V and J genes are TRBV19 and TRBJ1-1; 11 bases are shared with TRBD1. CDR1 and CDR2 (germline): LNHDA, SQIVND (reference sequence). The CDR3 is 18 amino acids. Trimming at V came to 4 bases and at J to 0 bases, leaving 10 bases not matched to a gene.

The rearrangement uses TRBV3-1 (or the pseudogene TRBV3-2) and TRBJ2-7; TRBD2 matches 8 bases. The CDR3 consists of 16 residues. Trimming took 1 base from V and 6 from J; bases not matched to a gene: 11. Germline-derived CDR1 and CDR2 are LGHDT and YNNKEL (reference sequence). The CDR3 sequence: CASSQVFGLAYSEQYF. CDR3 nucleotide sequence: TGTGCCAGCAGCCAAGTTTTTGGACTAGCATACTCCGAGCAGTACTTC.

The genes are TRBV18 and TRBJ1-5; D not resolved. Trimming removed 3 bases from V and 2 bases from J, with 17 bases in between. Germline lookup yields CDR1 KGHSH and CDR2 LQKENI. The length of the CDR3 is 17 residues. This chain's CDR3 is CASSPEKGLDGNQPQHF. The DNA of the CDR3 is TGTGCCAGCTCACCCGAGAAAGGGTTGGATGGCAATCAGCCCCAGCATTTT.

This clone turned up a few times. V gene TRBV6-5 combines with J gene TRBJ1-5; no firm D call. V was cut by 6 bases and J by 4 bases, with 10 bases left in between. The V gene's germline CDR1 is MNHEY and CDR2 SVGAGI. The CDR3 loop spans 13 amino acids. The CDR3 loop is CASRSHPNQPQHF. Written as DNA, the CDR3 is TGTGCCAGCAGGTCGCACCCTAATCAGCCCCAGCATTTT.

This clone appeared once. The CDR3: CASSPNPPTGELFF. CDR3 bases: TGTGCCAGCTCACCAAACCCTCCCACCGGGGAGCTGTTTTTT. This rearrangement joins TRBV18 to TRBJ2-2; the D is unclear. The V gene's germline CDR1 is KGHSH and CDR2 LQKENI. This CDR3 has 14 amino acids. The ends were cut back, 2 bases at V and 4 bases at J, with 8 bases in the middle.

This rearrangement joins TRBV6-1 to TRBJ2-6; D uncertain. This CDR3 is 14 amino acids long. The germline CDR1 and CDR2 sequences are MNHNS and SASEGT. Deletions cut 5 bases from V and 0 bases from J, with 5 bases between. The CDR3 DNA reads TGTGCCAGCAGTTCTGACTCTGGGGCCAACGTCCTGACTTTC. It encodes CASSSDSGANVLTF.

The chain employs TRBV10-3 and TRBJ2-5; maybe TRBD2 (6 bases). CDR1 is ENHRY and CDR2 is SYGVKD in the germline V gene. The CDR3 is made up of 14 amino acids. V was pared by 4 bases and J by 5 bases, with 14 bases between. The CDR3 here is CAISARRGGETQYF. CDR3 DNA sequence: TGTGCCATCAGTGCCAGGAGGGGTGGGGAGACCCAGTACTTC.

J is TRBJ2-3 and V is TRBV3-1 (or the pseudogene TRBV3-2); 15 nucleotides agree with TRBD2. Germline V lookup: CDR1 LGHDT, CDR2 YNNKEL (reference sequence). The CDR3 contains 18 residues. With 1 base clipped from V and 8 bases from J, the junction kept 10 bases outside the gene matches. This CDR3 is CASSQGGLAGGSVGTQYF. Written as DNA, the CDR3 is TGTGCCAGCAGCCAAGGTGGACTAGCGGGAGGGTCGGTCGGTACGCAGTATTTT.

This rearrangement joins TRBV19 to TRBJ2-1; tentative D call: TRBD2 (7 bases). The V end lost 10 bases, the J end lost 3 bases, and 19 bases lay between the germline ends. This CDR3 contains 15 residues. The germline V gene has CDR1 LNHDA and CDR2 SQIVND (reference sequence). The CDR3, as DNA: TGTGCCACTAAAGGGGGGGGGAACAGCTACAATGAGCAGTTCTTC. Translated: CATKGGGNSYNEQFF. The full variable domain, its missing parts supplied by reference TRBV19 and TRBJ2-1, is DGGITQSPKYLFRKEGQNVTLSCEQNLNHDAMYWYRQDPGQGLRLIYYSQIVNDFQKGDIAEGYSVSREKKESFPLTVTSAQKNPTAFYLCATKGGGNSYNEQFFGPGTRLTVL.

The chain has TRBV11-2 and TRBJ2-1; 9 nucleotides agree with TRBD2. CDR3 length: 14 residues. CDR1 is SGHAT and CDR2 is FQNNGV in the germline V gene. Losses at the gene ends were 2 bases for V and 8 bases for J; bases not matched to a gene: 4. CDR3 sequence reads: CASSLTRTSDEQFF. For the CDR3, the DNA is TGTGCCAGCAGCTTAACCCGGACTAGCGATGAGCAGTTCTTC.

The J gene is TRBJ2-2, the V gene TRBV6-2 or TRBV6-3, with a tentative D call TRBD2 (6 bases). V was trimmed by 6 bases and J by 0 bases, leaving 14 bases between them. Germline lookup yields CDR1 MNHEY and CDR2 SVGEGT. CDR3 length equals 16 residues. CDR3 sequence: CASSLGGTANTGELFF. CDR3 bases: TGTGCCAGCAGCCTTGGGGGGACCGCGAACACCGGGGAGCTGTTTTTT.

V and J are TRBV5-1 and TRBJ2-1; D perhaps matches TRBD2 (5 bases). The CDR3 extends over 14 amino acids. Deletions cut 4 bases from V and 7 bases from J, with 15 bases between. Germline CDR1 is SGHRS and CDR2 is YFSETQ. The CDR3 sequence is CASSLPGSHNEQFF. CDR3 in DNA: TGCGCCAGCAGCCTCCCTGGGAGCCATAATGAGCAGTTCTTC.

V gene TRBV6-2 or TRBV6-3 combines with J gene TRBJ2-7; tentatively, D is TRBD1 or TRBD2 (6 bases each). This CDR3 region has 14 residues. Trimming left V 2 bases short and J 3 bases short, with 11 bases between. Germline assignment: CDR1 MNHEY and CDR2 SVGEGT. CDR3 sequence reads: CASSYRGEDYEQYF. The CDR3 DNA reads TGTGCCAGCAGTTACAGGGGGGAAGACTACGAGCAGTACTTC.

V usage is TRBV2 and J usage is TRBJ1-6; no clear D gene. V lost 11 bases, J lost 9 bases, and 17 bases lay in between. Germline values: CDR1 SNHLY, CDR2 FYNNEI. This CDR3 spans 13 amino acids. The CDR3 DNA reads TGTGCCGCGGCCGAGGGATATTTTTCACCCCTCCACTTT. Amino acids: CAAAEGYFSPLHF.

This chain links TRBV7-3 with TRBJ2-7; possibly TRBD1 for D (5 bases). Trimming stripped 3 bases from V and 7 bases from J, with 10 bases between. The germline V gene has CDR1 SGHTA and CDR2 FQGTGA. The CDR3 spans 12 residues. The CDR3 DNA is TGTGCCAGCAGCTTCAGGGTTTCGGAGCAGTACTTC. It yields the protein CASSFRVSEQYF.

This chain uses TRBV6-1 with TRBJ1-2, with unresolved D. V was pared by 0 bases and J by 8 bases, with 16 bases between. From germline, CDR1 is MNHNS and CDR2 SASEGT. The CDR3 is 15 residues long. The CDR3: CASSEAGLAARGYTF. CDR3 coding DNA: TGTGCCAGCAGTGAAGCGGGCTTGGCCGCTCGGGGCTACACCTTC.

The chain is built from TRBV27 and TRBJ2-5, with 8 bases aligning to TRBD1. The CDR3 contains 17 residues. The germline V gene has CDR1 MNHEY and CDR2 SMNVEV (reference sequence). V was clipped by 3 bases and J by 2 bases; unmatched bases: 11. CDR3 residues: CASSFKAAGGWQETQYF. CDR3 DNA sequence: TGTGCCAGCAGTTTTAAAGCGGCAGGGGGCTGGCAAGAGACCCAGTACTTC.

The genes are TRBV27 and TRBJ2-1, with 11 nucleotides matching TRBD1. Germline CDR1 is MNHEY and CDR2 is SMNVEV (reference sequence). The CDR3 spans 14 residues. The V segment lost 4 bases and the J segment 8 bases; nucleotides outside the gene matches: 4. CDR3 in amino acids: CASSWTGGPDEQFF. The CDR3 DNA is TGTGCCAGCAGTTGGACAGGGGGCCCCGATGAGCAGTTCTTC.

This clone was counted a few times. The chain combines TRBV19 with TRBJ1-3; perhaps TRBD1 as D (6 bases). Germline-derived CDR1 and CDR2 are LNHDA and SQIVND (reference sequence). V was clipped by 7 bases and J by 2 bases, with 15 bases between them. CDR3 length: 15 residues. The CDR3 here is CASTWGRTAGNTIYF. CDR3 nucleotides: TGTGCCAGTACCTGGGGCCGGACAGCTGGAAACACCATATATTTT.

The chain links TRBV27 to TRBJ2-7, with 9 bases lining up with TRBD2. In germline, CDR1 is MNHEY, CDR2 SMNVEV (reference sequence). The CDR3 sequence is 15 residues long. J was trimmed by 0 bases and V by 10 bases; bases with no gene match: 10. This CDR3 reads CATGREGSSSYEQYF. In nucleotides, the CDR3 is TGTGCCACCGGGCGGGAGGGGTCGAGCTCCTACGAGCAGTACTTC.